This is a list of T cell receptor beta chains from one sample in a study of T cell responses to AZD1222 COVID-19 vaccine. Method: immunoSEQ multiplex PCR; TCRdb's copy keeps in-frame clones and lacks some. The sample yields more than 95,000 clones, 89% seen once. The sample here was peripheral blood, taken on day 0 of AZD1222 vaccination. The receptors derive from an adult in good health. Both conserved end residues are part of each CDR3. The D gene is left open where the match is weak. Rows give clone size only sometimes, using once, few, many, or a class for an expanded clone.

j_call clone_size d_call v_call cdr3_aa cdr3_nt
TRBJ2-2 once TRBD1 TRBV4-1 CASSQDPGQGANTGELFF TGCGCCAGCAGCCAAGATCCGGGACAGGGGGCGAACACCGGGGAGCTGTTTTTT
TRBJ1-5 NA TRBD1 TRBV5-6 CASSLVAGGEPQHF TGTGCCAGCAGCTTGGTGGCAGGGGGTGAGCCCCAGCATTTT
TRBJ2-7 NA NA TRBV4-1 CASSQDFPSRGSEQYF TGCGCCAGCAGCCAAGATTTTCCGTCCCGGGGTTCCGAGCAGTACTTC
TRBJ1-1 NA NA TRBV12-3/TRBV12-4 CASSFKGGVDAFF TGTGCCAGCAGTTTCAAGGGGGGCGTTGATGCTTTCTTT
TRBJ1-2 once NA TRBV30 CAWSVGFGSRGGYGYTF TGTGCCTGGAGCGTTGGGTTCGGATCCAGGGGCGGCTATGGCTACACCTTC
TRBJ2-7 NA TRBD2 TRBV18 CASAAREGYEQYF TGTGCCAGCGCCGCCAGGGAGGGCTACGAGCAGTACTTC
TRBJ1-1 NA NA TRBV9 CASSVVPDTEAFF TGTGCCAGCAGCGTAGTACCGGATACTGAAGCTTTCTTT
TRBJ2-2 NA TRBD1 TRBV7-6 CASSQDRGQWDTGELFF TGTGCCAGCAGCCAAGACAGGGGGCAGTGGGACACCGGGGAGCTGTTTTTT
TRBJ2-5 NA NA TRBV11-2 CASSLFMVQETQYF TGTGCCAGCAGCTTGTTTATGGTACAAGAGACCCAGTACTTC
TRBJ1-5 once NA TRBV5-1 CASSLSGISNQPQHF TGCGCCAGCAGCTTGTCCGGCATAAGCAATCAGCCCCAGCATTTT
TRBJ1-2 NA TRBD1 TRBV27 CASSFSDRGFGYTF TGTGCCAGCAGTTTCTCGGACAGGGGATTTGGCTACACCTTC